This TCR beta chain was captured in a study of human T cells and chemical hapten exposure. Time point reported: pre-sensitization, week 0. Specified treatment: therapeutic diphenylcyclopropenone sensitization with weekly scalp DPC. Donation of samples came from alopecia patients who were 18 to 70 years old and suitable for DPC. The CDR3 consists of 15 residues. V was shortened by 1 base and J by 7 bases, with 14 bases between the two germline ends. Germline lookup yields CDR1 MDHEN and CDR2 SYDVKM. The sample holds many counts of this clonotype. The missing conserved phenylalanine or tryptophan at the end of this CDR3 makes a read error likely. One entry per CDR3 protein results from TCRdb running MiXCR on the RACE reads. The table has some 250,000 distinct CDR3 sequences, over 7.5% seen once.

Specimen: whole blood, collected in connection with sensitization to the hapten diphenylcyclopropenone (DPC). The V gene is TRBV28, the J gene TRBJ1-5; the D gene is possibly TRBD1 (5 bases). This clonotype was obtained from a young man with alopecia areata. Some clones in this sample may be carry-over from other donors' samples. The CDR3 DNA follows: TGTGCCAGCAGTTTATATCGGGGCACCGGGCAGCCCCAGCATCTT. It yields the protein CASSLYRGTGQPQHL.